A single sample is the source of the 20 T cell receptor beta chains below, sequenced in a study of metastatic and nonmetastatic thyroid tumors. TCRdb re-clonotyped the PCR reads via MiXCR. The sample yields tens of thousands of clones, around 30% seen once. Thyroid surgery was preceded by no treatment in any patient. Sequenced material: tumor tissue. Receptor source: a female donor with papillary thyroid cancer or a benign thyroid nodule (not recorded which). Some clones in this sample may be carry-over from other donors' samples.

This clone occurred many times. The chain employs TRBV10-3 and TRBJ1-5; D gene unclear. Germline assignment: CDR1 ENHRY and CDR2 SYGVKD. The CDR3 consists of 12 residues. The V end was cut by 3 bases, the J end by 3 bases, with 3 bases between. CDR3 protein: CAISDNNQPQHF. The CDR3 DNA is TGTGCCATCAGTGACAACAATCAGCCCCAGCATTTT.

This clone was found many times. Distinct nucleotide sequences in the sample also encode this CDR3. This rearrangement joins TRBV3-1 to TRBJ2-7, with 8 bases lining up with TRBD1. Trimming took 5 bases from V and 6 from J; bases not matched to a gene: 3. There are 12 residues in the CDR3. From germline, CDR1 is LGHDT and CDR2 YNNKEL (reference sequence). CDR3 sequence (DNA): TGTGCCAGCAGCAGGACAGGGCTCGAGCAGTACTTC. Translation: CASSRTGLEQYF.

The V gene is TRBV20-1, the J gene TRBJ1-1; TRBD1 matches 12 bases. Trimming cost V 0 bases and J 6 bases; bases outside gene matches: 5. The CDR3 covers 15 residues. The germline V gene has CDR1 DFQATT and CDR2 SNEGSKA (reference sequence). CDR3 amino acids: CSARDRDRGLAEAFF. DNA for the CDR3: TGCAGTGCTAGAGATCGGGACAGGGGGCTCGCTGAAGCTTTCTTT.

J is TRBJ2-7 and V is TRBV20-1; 10 bases line up with TRBD2. The CDR3 is 16 amino acids. Germline V gene sequence: CDR1 DFQATT, CDR2 SNEGSKA (reference sequence). V lost 4 bases, J lost 5 bases, and 14 bases stayed unmatched. The CDR3 loop reads CSAIPWLAGVLNEQYF. CDR3 DNA: TGCAGTGCTATCCCTTGGCTAGCGGGAGTACTGAACGAGCAGTACTTC.

Points on this clone: The germline gene is not matched at one end of the junction; a read error may be the cause. J is TRBJ2-2 and V is TRBV5-1, with 8 bases fitting TRBD1. Germline V gene data show CDR1 as SGHRS and CDR2 as YFSETQ. The CDR3 sequence is 15 residues long. The CDR3 protein is CASILGQVETVELFF. The CDR3 DNA sequence: TGCGCCAGCATCTTGGGACAGGTAGAGACCGTGGAGCTGTTTTTT.

This clone turned up a few times. Being one base from a much bigger clone, this may be a read error. The chain has TRBV10-3 and TRBJ2-7; possible D gene TRBD2, 5 bases. The ends were cut back, 5 bases at V and 1 base at J, with 18 bases in the middle. CDR1 and CDR2 from the germline V gene are ENHRY and SYGVKD. The CDR3 extends over 16 amino acids. For the CDR3, the DNA is TGTGCCATCAGTCCTTCGGAGGAAAGAGCATCCTACGAGCAGTACTTC. It encodes CAISPSEERASYEQYF.

This sequence joins TRBV11-3 and TRBJ1-2; TRBD1 is a possible D gene (5 bases). This CDR3 contains 14 residues. Germline values: CDR1 SGHNT, CDR2 YENEEA. V lost 3 bases and J 4 bases, leaving 12 bases between the germline ends. The CDR3 here is CASSFAGRSYGYTF. The CDR3 region has the DNA TGTGCCAGCAGCTTCGCGGGACGGAGCTATGGCTACACCTTC.

Of note for this clone: A much larger clonotype is one base distant, so this may be a read error. The rearrangement joins TRBV28 to TRBJ1-1; 9 positions match TRBD1. The CDR3 loop spans 15 amino acids. Germline V lookup: CDR1 MDHEN, CDR2 SYDVKM. CDR3 coding DNA: TGTGCCAACAGTTTAGGGGGACAGGGATCGAAGGAAGCTTCCTTT. Its protein product is CANSLGGQGSKEASF.

This clone is termed medium-sized. This chain uses TRBV6-1 with TRBJ1-5; a weak D match, TRBD1 (6 bases). Germline-derived CDR1 and CDR2 are MNHNS and SASEGT. CDR3 length: 17 residues. V gave up 4 bases and J gave up 2 bases, with 18 bases separating them. DNA for the CDR3: TGTGCCAGCAGTGTACAGGGCTCAGGGGCGGGCAATCAGCCCCAGCATTTT. It translates to CASSVQGSGAGNQPQHF.

Notes on this clone: One end of the junction is discordant with germline, which a read error may explain. The genes are TRBV24-1 and TRBJ2-1, with 11 bases that match TRBD2. The CDR3 spans 15 residues. Germline assignment: CDR1 KGHDR and CDR2 SFDVKD. CDR3 loop: CSTSDHTSGGDEQFF. In DNA form, the CDR3 reads TGTTCCACCAGTGACCATACTAGCGGGGGCGATGAGCAGTTCTTC.

Concerning this clone itself: The identical CDR3 is also encoded by other nucleotide sequences in the sample. V usage is TRBV6-1 and J usage is TRBJ1-2, with D hard to call. Trimming took off 3 bases at V and 4 bases at J, with 9 bases between the two ends. The V gene's germline CDR1 is MNHNS and CDR2 SASEGT. The CDR3 runs 13 residues. CDR3 in amino acids: CASSEAGTYGYTF. The CDR3 DNA follows: TGTGCCAGCAGTGAGGCTGGTACCTATGGCTACACCTTC.

J is TRBJ1-2 and V is TRBV6-1, with D possibly being TRBD1 (5 bases). The V and J ends lost 1 base and 4 bases respectively, with 16 bases between them. The CDR3 sequence is 16 residues long. Per germline, CDR1 MNHNS and CDR2 SASEGT. CDR3 nucleotide sequence: TGTGCCAGCAGTGAAGTTTACCAGGGTCCCTCCTATGGCTACACCTTC. This sequence encodes CASSEVYQGPSYGYTF.

This clone was seen repeatedly, ten times or more. The chain couples TRBV12-3 or TRBV12-4 to TRBJ2-5; 10 bases match TRBD1. CDR3 length: 16 residues. Trimming removed 5 bases from V and 5 bases from J; junction bases left unmatched: 11. Here the CDR3 DNA reads TGTGCCAGCAGTCGAGGGACAGGGGTATCAGGGGAGACCCAGTACTTC. Amino acids: CASSRGTGVSGETQYF.

This clone was counted between two and nine times. The CDR3 loop is CASSIGQGTDTQYF. CDR3 nucleotide sequence: TGTGCCAGTAGTATAGGACAGGGCACAGATACGCAGTATTTT. The chain combines TRBV19 with TRBJ2-3; TRBD1 is a possible D gene (6 bases). Germline V CDR1 and CDR2: LNHDA, SQIVND (reference sequence). The length of the CDR3 is 14 residues. The V end was cut by 1 base, the J end by 1 base, with 6 bases between.

As to this clone: The junction does not match germline at one end; this may be a read error. The gene calls are TRBV4-1 and TRBJ1-1; D may be TRBD1 (6 bases). The CDR3 has 15 amino acids. CDR1 MGHRA and CDR2 YSYEKL come from the germline V gene. The CDR3 is CTSSQAATGRTEAFF. The DNA for the CDR3 is TGCACCAGCAGCCAAGCTGCTACAGGGAGGACTGAAGCTTTCTTT.

With respect to this clone: Other DNA sequences in the same sample also yield this CDR3. This chain connects TRBV11-3 to TRBJ2-5; 11 nucleotides align to TRBD2. CDR1 SGHNT and CDR2 YENEEA come from the germline V gene. The CDR3 is made up of 16 amino acids. After removal of 5 bases from V and 7 bases from J, the junction contained 12 bases not matched to a gene. This CDR3 reads CASSQGRLAGFGTQYF. For the CDR3, the DNA is TGTGCCAGCAGCCAAGGTAGACTAGCGGGGTTTGGGACCCAGTACTTC.

The sample holds a few counts of this clone. One junction end disagrees with the germline gene, perhaps due to a read error. The genes are TRBV27 and TRBJ1-2, with 10 bases that match TRBD1. This CDR3 has 15 residues. CDR1 MNHEY and CDR2 SMNVEV come from the germline V gene (reference sequence). CDR3 in DNA: TGTGCCAGCAGTATGAGCCGGGACAGGGGCCGGGGCTACACATTC. This encodes CASSMSRDRGRGYTF.

This clone appeared many times. The rearrangement links TRBV20-1 to TRBJ2-2; 12 bases match TRBD2. There are 14 residues in the CDR3. Trimming removed 5 bases from V and 6 bases from J; junction bases left unmatched: 4. Germline-derived CDR1 and CDR2 are DFQATT and SNEGSKA (reference sequence). CDR3 nucleotides: TGCAGTGCTCCTCGACTAGCGGGGGCCGGGGAGCTGTTTTTT. Encoded protein: CSAPRLAGAGELFF.

Ten or more counts support this clone. The rearrangement uses TRBV5-1 and TRBJ2-3; D possibly corresponds to TRBD2 (6 bases). Trimming stripped 4 bases from V and 0 bases from J, with 12 bases between. The germline CDR1 and CDR2 sequences are SGHRS and YFSETQ. This CDR3 is 15 amino acids long. This chain's CDR3 is CASSRDSTSTDTQYF. The CDR3 region has the DNA TGCGCCAGCAGCCGGGACTCCACTAGCACAGATACGCAGTATTTT.

This clone showed up many times. The V and J genes are TRBV28 and TRBJ1-5, with D unclear. Germline-derived CDR1 and CDR2 are MDHEN and SYDVKM. With 8 bases removed from V and 7 bases from J, the gap between germline ends came to 3 bases. The CDR3 loop spans 9 amino acids. CDR3 sequence (DNA): TGTGCCAGCGGCCAGCCCCAGCATTTT. Translation: CASGQPQHF.